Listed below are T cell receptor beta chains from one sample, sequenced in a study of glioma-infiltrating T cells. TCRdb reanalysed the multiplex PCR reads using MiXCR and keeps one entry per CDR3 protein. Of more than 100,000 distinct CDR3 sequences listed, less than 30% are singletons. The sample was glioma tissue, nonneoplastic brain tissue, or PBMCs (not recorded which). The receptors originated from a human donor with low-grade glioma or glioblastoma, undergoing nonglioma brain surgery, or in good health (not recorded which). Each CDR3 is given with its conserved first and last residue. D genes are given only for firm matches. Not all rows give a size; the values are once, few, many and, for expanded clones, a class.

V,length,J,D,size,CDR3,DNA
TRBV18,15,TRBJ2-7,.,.,CASSPPNEAGREQYF,TGTGCCAGCTCACCACCTAACGAGGCAGGGAGGGAGCAGTACTTC
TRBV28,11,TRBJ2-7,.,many,CASESGYEQYF,TGTGCCAGCGAGTCGGGGTACGAGCAGTACTTC
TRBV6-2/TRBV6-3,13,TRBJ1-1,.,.,CASSRTRNTKAFF,TGTGCCAGCAGTAGAACACGGAACACTAAAGCTTTCTTT
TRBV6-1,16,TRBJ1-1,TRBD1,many,CASSPRDRGPNTEAFF,TGTGCCAGCAGCCCCCGGGACAGGGGCCCGAACACTGAAGCTTTCTTT
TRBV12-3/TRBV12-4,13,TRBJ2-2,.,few,CASSFVVTGELFF,TGTGCCAGCAGTTTCGTTGTGACGGGGGAGCTGTTTTTT
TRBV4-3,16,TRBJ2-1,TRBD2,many,CASSQGGSGGINEQFF,TGCGCCAGCAGCCAAGGGGGTAGCGGGGGCATCAATGAGCAGTTCTTC
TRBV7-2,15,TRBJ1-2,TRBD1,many,CASSLAGQGAYGYTF,TGTGCCAGCAGCTTGGCGGGACAGGGAGCCTATGGCTACACCTTC
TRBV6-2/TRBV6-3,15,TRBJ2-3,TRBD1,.,CASSSRQGAADKQYF,TGTGCCAGCAGCTCCAGACAGGGTGCCGCAGATAAGCAGTATTTT
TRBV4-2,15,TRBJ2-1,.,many,CASSQVAADYNEQFF,TGTGCCAGCAGCCAAGTTGCAGCGGACTACAATGAGCAGTTCTTC
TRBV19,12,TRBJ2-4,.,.,CASSLRENIQYF,TGTGCCAGTAGTCTCCGGGAAAACATTCAGTACTTC
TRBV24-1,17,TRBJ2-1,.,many,CATSDLPGQDIYNEQFF,TGTGCCACCAGTGATTTGCCGGGACAAGATATTTACAATGAGCAGTTCTTC
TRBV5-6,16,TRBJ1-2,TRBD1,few,CASSLLADRGIYGYTF,TGTGCCAGCAGCTTGTTAGCGGACAGGGGTATCTATGGCTACACCTTC
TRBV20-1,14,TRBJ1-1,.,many,CSATQRGLDTEAFF,TGCAGTGCCACCCAGAGGGGACTGGACACTGAAGCTTTCTTT
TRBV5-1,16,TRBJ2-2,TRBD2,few,CASSLAGRGGTGELFF,TGCGCCAGCAGCTTGGCCGGACGGGGGGGGACCGGGGAGCTGTTTTTT
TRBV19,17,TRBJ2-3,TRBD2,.,CASSMLAGAANTDTQYF,TGTGCCAGTAGTATGCTAGCGGGGGCTGCTAACACAGATACGCAGTATTTT
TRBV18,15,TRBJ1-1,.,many,CASSSLGTANTEAFF,TGTGCCAGCTCATCACTGGGGACGGCGAACACTGAAGCTTTCTTT
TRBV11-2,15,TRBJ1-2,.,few,CASSLLQGPGYGYTF,TGTGCCAGCAGCTTATTGCAGGGGCCGGGCTATGGCTACACCTTC
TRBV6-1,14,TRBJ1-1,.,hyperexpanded,CASSYNGENTEAFF,TGTGCCAGCAGTTATAATGGAGAGAACACTGAAGCTTTCTTT
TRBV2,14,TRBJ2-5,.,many,CASSPGVASETQYF,TGTGCCAGCTCCCCAGGCGTCGCGTCGGAGACCCAGTACTTC
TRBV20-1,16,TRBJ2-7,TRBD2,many,CSAPAGTSGGLHEQYF,TGCAGTGCTCCGGCGGGGACTAGCGGGGGGTTGCACGAGCAGTACTTC
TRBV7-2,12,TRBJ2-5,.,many,CASSSARETQYF,TGTGCCAGCAGTTCAGCCCGGGAGACCCAGTACTTC
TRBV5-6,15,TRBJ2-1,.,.,CASSFQPWDYNEQFF,TGTGCCAGCAGCTTCCAGCCATGGGACTACAATGAGCAGTTCTTC
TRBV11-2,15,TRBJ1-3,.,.,CASSPSQAPGNTIYF,TGTGCCAGCAGCCCTTCTCAGGCGCCTGGAAACACCATATATTTT
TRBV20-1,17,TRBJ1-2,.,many,CSARDQTSGSSYYGYTF,TGCAGTGCTAGGGATCAAACCTCAGGTTCCTCTTACTATGGCTACACCTTC
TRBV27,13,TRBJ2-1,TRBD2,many,CASSGLAPNEQFF,TGTGCCAGCAGTGGACTAGCCCCCAATGAGCAGTTCTTC
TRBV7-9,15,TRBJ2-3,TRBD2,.,CASSTQSGGGDTQYF,TGTGCCAGCAGCACCCAGAGCGGGGGCGGAGATACGCAGTATTTT
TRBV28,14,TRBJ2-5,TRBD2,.,CASKGAGGLETQYF,TGTGCCAGCAAGGGAGCGGGGGGGCTGGAGACCCAGTACTTC
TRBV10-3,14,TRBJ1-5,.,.,CATSPPSSNQPQHF,TGTGCCACCTCGCCCCCCAGTAGCAATCAGCCCCAGCATTTT